The 2 T cell receptor beta chains presented below share a single source sample, sequenced in a study of beta chain features in type 1 diabetes. General study points: A moderate, significant TCRB CDR3 shortening appeared in type 1 diabetes across four CD4+ subsets.

Their target antigens are unknown. As every portion of the isolated RNA was reverse transcribed, the sequencing read expressed TCRB transcripts. This table comes from immunoSEQ multiplex PCR, and its TCRdb copy is limited to in-frame clones, with some not included. Altogether roughly 50,000 clones are present, roughly 41% being singletons, with the ten largest covering 1.4%. Input material: Tregs from blood. These receptors were obtained from a young man with type 1 diabetes.

This chain uses TRBV19 with TRBJ2-1; TRBD2 agrees at 11 bases. V lost 3 bases to trimming and J lost 7 bases; unmatched junction nucleotides: 11. Germline CDR1 and CDR2: LNHDA and SQIVND (reference sequence). The CDR3 totals 17 residues. The CDR3 loop reads CASSIDSGRALNNEQFF. CDR3 bases: TGTGCCAGTAGTATCGATAGCGGGAGGGCCTTAAATAATGAGCAGTTCTTC.

This clone was found a few times. The chain combines TRBV7-2 with TRBJ2-1; 10 bases map to TRBD2. The germline gives CDR1 SGHTA, CDR2 FQGNSA. This CDR3 contains 15 residues. Trimming removed 1 base from V and 5 bases from J; junction bases left unmatched: 2. CDR3 sequence reads: CASSLVSGRNNEQFF. The DNA of the CDR3 is TGTGCCAGCAGCTTAGTTAGCGGGAGGAACAATGAGCAGTTCTTC.